This record looks at one T cell receptor (beta chain) sequence and its context. The antigen is undetermined. These data come from a study of siplizumab effects on memory and regulatory T cells. V was trimmed by 0 bases and J by 6 bases, leaving 16 bases between them. Germline values: CDR1 SGDLS, CDR2 YYNGEE. The length of the CDR3 is 16 residues. Findings of the study overall: With siplizumab, Treg-derived clones averaged approximately 69% of mappable alloreactive CD4+ clones, versus approximately 29% in controls.

TCRdb's table, derived via immunoSEQ multiplex PCR, lists solely in-frame clones and lacks some. The sample has over 85,000 clones, 80% to 95% seen once. This TCR derives from a human donor in good health. Sequenced material: CD4+ T cells sorted from blood. The gene calls are TRBV9 and TRBJ2-1, with D perhaps matching TRBD1 or TRBD2 (5 bases each). DNA of the CDR3: TGTGCCAGCAGCGTAGGAGGGACCCTCCAGCGCAATGAGCAGTTCTTC. It encodes CASSVGGTLQRNEQFF.